This T cell receptor (beta chain) was found in a study of T cells expressing NK-cell markers. Study-level information: Among the eight sequenced donors, seven tested HCMV-seropositive and one tested seronegative. General observations from the study: For a few donors, these clonotypes were likewise the leading ones in the CD3+CD56-NKG2C+ fraction.

With respect to this clonotype: The antigen remains unidentified.

This CDR3 spans 14 amino acids. In germline, CDR1 is LGHDT, CDR2 YNNKEL (reference sequence). UMIs were included in TCR beta cDNA generated by 5'RACE template switching. TCRdb processed the 5' RACE reads again and assigns one entry to each CDR3 protein, with no DNA. The sample data list approximately 380,000 distinct CDR3 sequences. V gene TRBV3-1 combines with J gene TRBJ1-1. The receptor comes from a man aged 18-69 years in good health. Sequenced input: blood T cells: a sorted CD56 or NKG2C T cell subset, CD4+ or CD8+ T cells, or bulk PBMC T cells (not recorded which). CDR3 amino acids: CASSLSGGGTEAFF.